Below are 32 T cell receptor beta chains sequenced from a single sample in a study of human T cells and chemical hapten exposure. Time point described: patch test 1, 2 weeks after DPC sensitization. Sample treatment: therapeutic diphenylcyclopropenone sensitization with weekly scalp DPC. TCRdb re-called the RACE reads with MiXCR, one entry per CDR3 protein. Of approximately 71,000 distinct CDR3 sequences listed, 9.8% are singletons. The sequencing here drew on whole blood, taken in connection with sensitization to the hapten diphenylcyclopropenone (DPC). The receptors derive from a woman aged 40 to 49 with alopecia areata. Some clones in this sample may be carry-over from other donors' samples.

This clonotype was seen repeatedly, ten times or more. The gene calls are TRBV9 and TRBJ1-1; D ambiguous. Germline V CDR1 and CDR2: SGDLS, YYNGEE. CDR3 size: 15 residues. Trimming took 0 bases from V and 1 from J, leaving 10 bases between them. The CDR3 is CASSVASGTNTEAFF. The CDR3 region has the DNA TGTGCCAGCAGCGTAGCAAGCGGTACGAACACTGAAGCTTTCTTT. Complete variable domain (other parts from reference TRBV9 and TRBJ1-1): DSGVTQTPKHLITATGQRVTLRCSPRSGDLSVYWYQQSLDQGLQFLIQYYNGEERAKGNILERFSAQQFPDLHSELNLSSLELGDSALYFCASSVASGTNTEAFFGQGTRLTVV.

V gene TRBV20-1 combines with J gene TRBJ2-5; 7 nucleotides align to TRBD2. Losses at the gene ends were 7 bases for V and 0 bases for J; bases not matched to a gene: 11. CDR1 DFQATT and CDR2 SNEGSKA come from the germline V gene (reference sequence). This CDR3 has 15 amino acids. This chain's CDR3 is CSGRRSSGYQETQYF. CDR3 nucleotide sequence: TGCAGTGGTCGGAGGTCTAGCGGTTACCAAGAGACCCAGTACTTC.

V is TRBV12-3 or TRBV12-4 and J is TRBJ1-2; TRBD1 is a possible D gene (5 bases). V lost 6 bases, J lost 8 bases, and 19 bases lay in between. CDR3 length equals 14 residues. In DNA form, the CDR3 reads TGTGCCAGCAGGCCGATACTGGTGGAGGGGGGCTACACCTTC. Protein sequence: CASRPILVEGGYTF.

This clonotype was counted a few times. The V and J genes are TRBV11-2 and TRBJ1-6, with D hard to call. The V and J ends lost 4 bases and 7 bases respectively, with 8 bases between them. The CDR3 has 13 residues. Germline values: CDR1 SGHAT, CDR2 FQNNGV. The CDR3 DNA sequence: TGTGCCAGCAGCTCTTATACGAATTCACCCCTCCACTTT. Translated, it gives CASSSYTNSPLHF.

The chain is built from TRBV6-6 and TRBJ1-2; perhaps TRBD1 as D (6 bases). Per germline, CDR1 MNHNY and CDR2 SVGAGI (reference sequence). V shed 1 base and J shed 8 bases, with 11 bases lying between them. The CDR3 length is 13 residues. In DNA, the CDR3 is TGTGCCAGCAGTTACTACCAGGGGAGCGGCTACACCTTC. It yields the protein CASSYYQGSGYTF.

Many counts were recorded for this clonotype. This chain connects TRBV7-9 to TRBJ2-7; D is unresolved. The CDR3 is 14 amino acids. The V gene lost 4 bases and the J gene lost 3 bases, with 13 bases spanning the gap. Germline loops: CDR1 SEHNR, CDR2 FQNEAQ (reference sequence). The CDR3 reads CASSSVRVLYEQYF. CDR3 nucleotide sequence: TGTGCCAGCAGCTCGGTACGTGTCCTCTACGAGCAGTACTTC. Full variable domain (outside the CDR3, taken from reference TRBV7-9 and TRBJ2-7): DTGVSQNPRHKITKRGQNVTFRCDPISEHNRLYWYRQTLGQGPEFLTYFQNEAQLEKSRLLSDRFSAERPKGSFSTLEIQRTEQGDSAMYLCASSSVRVLYEQYFGPGTRLTVT.

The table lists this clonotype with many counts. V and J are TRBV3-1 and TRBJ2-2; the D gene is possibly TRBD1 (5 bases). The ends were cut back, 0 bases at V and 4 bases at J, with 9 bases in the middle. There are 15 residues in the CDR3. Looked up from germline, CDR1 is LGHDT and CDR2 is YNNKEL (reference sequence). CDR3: CASSQDTTGTGELFF. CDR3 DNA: TGTGCCAGCAGCCAAGATACAACAGGCACCGGGGAGCTGTTTTTT.

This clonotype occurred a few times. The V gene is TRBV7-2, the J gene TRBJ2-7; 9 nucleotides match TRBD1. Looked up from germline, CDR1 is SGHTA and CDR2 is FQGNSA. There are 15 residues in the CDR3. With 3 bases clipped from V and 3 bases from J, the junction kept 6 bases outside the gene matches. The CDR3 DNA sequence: TGTGCCAGCAGCTTTACCGGGACAGGGAACTACGAGCAGTACTTC. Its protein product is CASSFTGTGNYEQYF.

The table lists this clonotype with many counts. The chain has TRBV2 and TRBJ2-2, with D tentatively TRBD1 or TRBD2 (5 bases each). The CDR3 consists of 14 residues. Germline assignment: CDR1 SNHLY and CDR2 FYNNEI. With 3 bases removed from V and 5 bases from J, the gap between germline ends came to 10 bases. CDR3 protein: CASSERGITGELFF. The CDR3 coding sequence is TGTGCCAGCAGTGAGAGGGGCATAACCGGGGAGCTGTTTTTT.

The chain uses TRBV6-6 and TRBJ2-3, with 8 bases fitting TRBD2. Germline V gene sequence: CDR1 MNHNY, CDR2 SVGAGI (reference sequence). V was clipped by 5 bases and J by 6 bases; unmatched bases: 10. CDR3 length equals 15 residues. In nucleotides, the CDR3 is TGTGCCAGCAGTAACTTAGCGGGGTACGGGGATACGCAGTATTTT. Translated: CASSNLAGYGDTQYF.

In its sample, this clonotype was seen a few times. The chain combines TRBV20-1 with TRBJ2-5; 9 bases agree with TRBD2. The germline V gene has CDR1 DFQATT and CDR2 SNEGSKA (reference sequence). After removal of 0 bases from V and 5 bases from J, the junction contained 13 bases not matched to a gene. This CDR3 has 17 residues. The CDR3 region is CSAREPGLAGKLETQYF. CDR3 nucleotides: TGCAGTGCTAGAGAGCCTGGGCTAGCGGGGAAGTTGGAGACCCAGTACTTC.

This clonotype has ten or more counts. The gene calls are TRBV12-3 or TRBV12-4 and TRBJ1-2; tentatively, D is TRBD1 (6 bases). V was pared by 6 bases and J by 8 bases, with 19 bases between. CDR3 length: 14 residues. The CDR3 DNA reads TGTGCCAGCAGGTTGGGGGCAGCCCTCGACGGCTACACCTTC. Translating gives CASRLGAALDGYTF.

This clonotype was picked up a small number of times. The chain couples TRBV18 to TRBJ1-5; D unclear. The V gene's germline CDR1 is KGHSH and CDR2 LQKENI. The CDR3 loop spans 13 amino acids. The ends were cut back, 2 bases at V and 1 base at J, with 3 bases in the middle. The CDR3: CASSPTSNQPQHF. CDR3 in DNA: TGTGCCAGCTCACCAACAAGCAATCAGCCCCAGCATTTT. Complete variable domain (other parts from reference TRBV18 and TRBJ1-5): NAGVMQNPRHLVRRRGQEARLRCSPMKGHSHVYWYRQLPEEGLKFMVYLQKENIIDESGMPKERFSAEFPKEGPSILRIQQVVRGDSAAYFCASSPTSNQPQHFGDGTRLSIL.

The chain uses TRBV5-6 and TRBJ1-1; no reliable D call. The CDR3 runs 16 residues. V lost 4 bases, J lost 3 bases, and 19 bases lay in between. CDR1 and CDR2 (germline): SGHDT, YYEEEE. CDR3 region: CASSPEGGYGYTEAFF. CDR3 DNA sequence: TGTGCCAGCAGCCCGGAAGGAGGCTATGGTTACACTGAAGCTTTCTTT.

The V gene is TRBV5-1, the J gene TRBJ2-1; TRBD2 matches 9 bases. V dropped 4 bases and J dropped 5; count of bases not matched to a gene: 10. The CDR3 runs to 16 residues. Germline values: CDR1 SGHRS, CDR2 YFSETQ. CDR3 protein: CASSTLAGGPDNEQFF. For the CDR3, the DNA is TGCGCCAGCAGCACCCTTGCGGGGGGGCCTGACAATGAGCAGTTCTTC.

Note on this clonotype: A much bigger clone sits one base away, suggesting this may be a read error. CDR3 sequence (DNA): TGTGCCTGCAGCGCCGAAGCGGGGACCTCCTACGAGCAGTACTTC. Its protein product is CACSAEAGTSYEQYF. This sequence joins TRBV9 and TRBJ2-7, with TRBD2 matching over 7 bases. The CDR3 length is 15 residues. Per the germline V gene, CDR1 is SGDLS and CDR2 is YYNGEE.

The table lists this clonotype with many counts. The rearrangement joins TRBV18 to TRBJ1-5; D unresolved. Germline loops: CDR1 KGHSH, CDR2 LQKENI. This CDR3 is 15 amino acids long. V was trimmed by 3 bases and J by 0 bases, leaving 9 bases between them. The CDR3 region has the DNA TGTGCCAGCTCACCGCAGACTAATAGCAATCAGCCCCAGCATTTT. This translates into CASSPQTNSNQPQHF.

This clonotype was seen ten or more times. CDR3 amino acids: CASSLSGGSNQPQHF. In DNA, the CDR3 is TGTGCCAGCAGCTTATCAGGGGGTAGCAATCAGCCCCAGCATTTT. The chain combines TRBV11-2 with TRBJ1-5; 7 bases match TRBD1. Germline-derived CDR1 and CDR2 are SGHAT and FQNNGV. The ends lost 2 bases at V and 0 bases at J; junction bases unmatched: 1. The CDR3 extends over 15 amino acids.

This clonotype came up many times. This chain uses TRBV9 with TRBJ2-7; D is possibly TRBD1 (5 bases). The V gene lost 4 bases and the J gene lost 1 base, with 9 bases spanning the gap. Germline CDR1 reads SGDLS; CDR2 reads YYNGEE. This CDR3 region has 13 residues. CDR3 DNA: TGTGCCAGCAGCATGGGGCCATCCTACGAGCAGTACTTC. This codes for CASSMGPSYEQYF. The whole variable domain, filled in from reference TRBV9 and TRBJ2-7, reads DSGVTQTPKHLITATGQRVTLRCSPRSGDLSVYWYQQSLDQGLQFLIQYYNGEERAKGNILERFSAQQFPDLHSELNLSSLELGDSALYFCASSMGPSYEQYFGPGTRLTVT.

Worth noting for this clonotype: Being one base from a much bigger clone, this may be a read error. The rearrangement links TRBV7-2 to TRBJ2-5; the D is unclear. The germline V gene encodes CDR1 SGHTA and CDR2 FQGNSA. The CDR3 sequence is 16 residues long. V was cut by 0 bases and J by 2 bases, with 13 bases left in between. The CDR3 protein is CASSLAAGGPQETQYF. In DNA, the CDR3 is TGTGCCAGCAGCTTAGCAGCTGGCGGCCCTCAAGAGACCCAGTACTTC.

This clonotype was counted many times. CDR3 sequence: CASSFPPRTSGSSYEQYF. CDR3 nucleotides: TGTGCCAGCAGCTTTCCCCCTCGGACCAGCGGAAGCTCCTACGAGCAGTACTTC. The chain carries TRBV7-2 and TRBJ2-7; tentative D call: TRBD2 (5 bases). Deletions cut 3 bases from V and 0 bases from J, with 21 bases between. Germline-derived CDR1 and CDR2 are SGHTA and FQGNSA. CDR3 size: 18 residues.

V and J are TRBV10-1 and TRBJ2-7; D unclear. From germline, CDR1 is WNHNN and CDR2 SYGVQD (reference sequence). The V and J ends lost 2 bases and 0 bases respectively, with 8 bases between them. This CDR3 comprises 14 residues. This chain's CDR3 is CASSEPRYSYEQYF. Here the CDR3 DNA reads TGCGCCAGCAGTGAGCCCCGGTACTCCTACGAGCAGTACTTC.

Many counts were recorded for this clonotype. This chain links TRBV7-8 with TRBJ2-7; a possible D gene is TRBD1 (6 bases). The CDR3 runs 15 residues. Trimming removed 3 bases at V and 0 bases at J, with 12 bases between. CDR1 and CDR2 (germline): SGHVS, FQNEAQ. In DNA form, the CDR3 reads TGTGCCAGCAGCTTGCTGCAGGGGCCCTCCTACGAGCAGTACTTC. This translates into CASSLLQGPSYEQYF.

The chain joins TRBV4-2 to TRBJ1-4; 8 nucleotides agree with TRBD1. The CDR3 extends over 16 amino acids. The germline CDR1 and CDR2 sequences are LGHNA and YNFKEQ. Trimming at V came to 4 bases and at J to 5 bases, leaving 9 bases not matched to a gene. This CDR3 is CASSPYLGQGNEKLFF. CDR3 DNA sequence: TGTGCCAGCAGCCCCTACCTCGGACAGGGAAATGAAAAACTGTTTTTT.

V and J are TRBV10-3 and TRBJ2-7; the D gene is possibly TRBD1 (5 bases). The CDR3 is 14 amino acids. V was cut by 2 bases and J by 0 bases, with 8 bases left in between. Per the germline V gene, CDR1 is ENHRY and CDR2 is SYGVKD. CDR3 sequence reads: CAISEAGNSYEQYF. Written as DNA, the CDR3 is TGTGCCATCAGTGAGGCAGGGAACTCCTACGAGCAGTACTTC.

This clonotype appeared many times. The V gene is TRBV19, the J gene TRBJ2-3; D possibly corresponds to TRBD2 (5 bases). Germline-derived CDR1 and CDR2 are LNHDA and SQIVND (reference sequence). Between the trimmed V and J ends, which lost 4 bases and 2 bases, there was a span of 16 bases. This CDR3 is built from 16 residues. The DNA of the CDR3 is TGTGCCAGTAGTAGGACCCCGGTCGGGGTCACAGATACGCAGTATTTT. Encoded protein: CASSRTPVGVTDTQYF.

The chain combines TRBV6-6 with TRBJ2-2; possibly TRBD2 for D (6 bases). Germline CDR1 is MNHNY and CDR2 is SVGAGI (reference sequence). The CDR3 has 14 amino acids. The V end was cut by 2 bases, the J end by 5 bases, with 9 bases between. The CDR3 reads CASSYGLLTGELFF. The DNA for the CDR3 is TGTGCCAGCAGTTACGGACTACTTACCGGGGAGCTGTTTTTT.

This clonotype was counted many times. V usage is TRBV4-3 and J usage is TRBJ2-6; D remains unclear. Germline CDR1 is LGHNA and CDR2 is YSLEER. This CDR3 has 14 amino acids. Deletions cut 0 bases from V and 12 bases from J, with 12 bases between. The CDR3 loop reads CASSQEGMEPVLTF. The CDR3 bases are TGCGCCAGCAGCCAAGAGGGGATGGAGCCCGTCCTGACTTTC.

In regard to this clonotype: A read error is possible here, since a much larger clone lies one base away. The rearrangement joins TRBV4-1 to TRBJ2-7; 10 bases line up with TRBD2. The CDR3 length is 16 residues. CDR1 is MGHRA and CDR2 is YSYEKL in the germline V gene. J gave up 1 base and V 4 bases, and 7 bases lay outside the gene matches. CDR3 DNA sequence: TGCGCCAGCAGCCTGGAGGGACTAGCGTCATCCTACGAGCAGTACTTC. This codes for CASSLEGLASSYEQYF.

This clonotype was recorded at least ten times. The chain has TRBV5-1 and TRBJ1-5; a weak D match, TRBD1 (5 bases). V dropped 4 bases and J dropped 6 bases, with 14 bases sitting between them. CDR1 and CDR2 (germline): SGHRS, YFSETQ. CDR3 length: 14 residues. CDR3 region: CASSPLEGSQPQHF. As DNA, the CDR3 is TGCGCCAGCAGCCCCCTGGAGGGGAGTCAGCCCCAGCATTTT.

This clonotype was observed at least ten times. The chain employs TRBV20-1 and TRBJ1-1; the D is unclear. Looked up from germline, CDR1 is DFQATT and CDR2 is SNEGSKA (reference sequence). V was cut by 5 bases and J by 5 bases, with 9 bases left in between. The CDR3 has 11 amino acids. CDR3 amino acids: CSALKVTEAFF. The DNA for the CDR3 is TGCAGTGCTTTGAAGGTGACTGAAGCTTTCTTT.

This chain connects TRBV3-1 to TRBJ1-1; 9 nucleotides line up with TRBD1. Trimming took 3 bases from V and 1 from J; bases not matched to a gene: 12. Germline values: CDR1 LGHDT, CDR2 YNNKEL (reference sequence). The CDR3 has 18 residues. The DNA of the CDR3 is TGTGCCAGCAGCCAGATACAGGGGGCCTTTCCCCCGAACACTGAAGCTTTCTTT. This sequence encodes CASSQIQGAFPPNTEAFF.